Each of the 5 T cell receptor beta chains below was sequenced from the same sample in a study of cytomegalovirus exposure and HLA in healthy donors. The study ran its PCR with 60 Vbeta and 13 Jbeta primers. TCRdb's table, derived via immunoSEQ multiplex PCR, lists solely in-frame clones and lacks some. The profile covers around 130,000 clones, with 80% to 90% appearing a single time and 2.5% to 3.5% taken by the ten largest. The specimen was PBMCs. The receptors here all came from a woman younger than 35 in good health and CMV-seropositive.

V gene TRBV6-1 combines with J gene TRBJ2-7; TRBD2 agrees at 11 bases. The ends lost 9 bases at V and 2 bases at J; junction bases unmatched: 6. This CDR3 is built from 14 residues. Per germline, CDR1 MNHNS and CDR2 SASEGT. The CDR3 loop reads CASQVSGGAYEQYF. DNA for the CDR3: TGTGCCAGTCAGGTTAGCGGGGGGGCCTACGAGCAGTACTTC.

The chain recombines TRBV14 with TRBJ2-1; D ambiguous. The V end was cut by 0 bases, the J end by 15 bases, with 21 bases between. The CDR3 totals 15 residues. CDR1 is SGHDN, CDR2 FVKESK, per germline. This CDR3 reads CASSQDLAGTLHLFF. CDR3 coding DNA: TGTGCCAGCAGCCAAGATTTGGCTGGTACCCTCCATTTGTTCTTC.

The V call is TRBV7-7, the J call TRBJ1-1; TRBD1 agrees at 8 bases. The V segment lost 6 bases and the J segment 7 bases; nucleotides outside the gene matches: 7. CDR3 length: 13 amino acids. The V gene's germline CDR1 is SSHAT and CDR2 FNYEAQ (reference sequence). The CDR3 DNA reads as TGTGCCAGCAGTTGGAGACAGGGGAATGAAGCTTTCTTT. Protein sequence: CASSWRQGNEAFF.

The V gene is TRBV6-1, the J gene TRBJ1-6, with D unresolved. With 4 bases removed from V and 6 bases from J, the gap between germline ends came to 22 bases. From germline, CDR1 is MNHNS and CDR2 SASEGT. The CDR3 runs 18 residues. CDR3 nucleotide sequence: TGTGCCAGCAGTGCCTATCCTAGCGGGGAGGATAGTAATTCACCCCTCCACTTT. Encoded protein: CASSAYPSGEDSNSPLHF.

The V gene is TRBV28, the J gene TRBJ1-6; no clear D gene. CDR3 size: 12 residues. Germline CDR1 and CDR2: MDHEN and SYDVKM. V lost 7 bases, J lost 7 bases, and 8 bases lay in between. The CDR3 region has the DNA TGTGCCAGCAACTCGGGGAATTCACCCCTCCACTTT. Its translation is CASNSGNSPLHF.